A single sample is the source of the 20 T cell receptor beta chains below, sequenced in a study of T-cell memory formation after mild COVID-19. TCRdb re-called the 5' RACE reads with MiXCR, one entry per CDR3 protein. This table holds approximately 410,000 distinct CDR3 sequences, 20% to 30% found once. The specimen was PBMCs or a T cell subset sorted from them (not recorded which). These receptors came from an adult woman who had mild COVID-19 (a few samples of this study predate the infection). Cell type and time point are not known.

This clonotype was counted only a few times. The genes are TRBV13 and TRBJ2-7; tentative D call: TRBD2 (5 bases). From germline, CDR1 is PRHDT and CDR2 FYEKMQ (reference sequence). The CDR3 sequence is 17 residues long. V gave up 6 bases and J gave up 5 bases, with 26 bases separating them. CDR3 amino acids: CASSFTQMGGEGDEQYF. The CDR3 region has the DNA TGTGCCAGCAGTTTCACACAGATGGGTGGAGAGGGAGACGAGCAGTACTTC.

This clonotype came up a few times. The J gene is TRBJ1-1, the V gene TRBV11-2; D possibly corresponds to TRBD1 (5 bases). Trimming left V 5 bases short and J 4 bases short, with 17 bases between. Germline V gives CDR1 SGHAT, CDR2 FQNNGV. The CDR3 loop spans 15 amino acids. The chain's CDR3 is CASSQGIVESTEAFF. The CDR3 DNA is TGTGCCAGCAGCCAGGGCATTGTGGAGAGCACTGAAGCTTTCTTT.

This clonotype occurred many times. The rearrangement uses TRBV29-1 and TRBJ2-5, with a possible D match to TRBD1 (6 bases). Germline lookup yields CDR1 SQVTM and CDR2 ANQGSEA. This CDR3 is built from 13 residues. With 1 base removed from V and 5 bases from J, the gap between germline ends came to 11 bases. CDR3 residues: CSVEVTGPETQYF. CDR3 nucleotide sequence: TGCAGCGTTGAAGTTACAGGGCCGGAGACCCAGTACTTC. The variable domain in full, with the rest retrieved from reference TRBV29-1 and TRBJ2-5, is SAVISQKPSRDICQRGTSLTIQCQVDSQVTMMFWYRQQPGQSLTLIATANQGSEATYESGFVIDKFPISRPNLTFSTLTVSNMSPEDSSIYLCSVEVTGPETQYFGPGTRLLVL.

This clonotype turned up a few times. The rearrangement uses TRBV5-4 and TRBJ1-1; 7 positions agree with TRBD1. Looked up from germline, CDR1 is SGHNT and CDR2 is YYREEE (reference sequence). The CDR3 totals 15 residues. J was trimmed by 1 base and V by 6 bases; bases with no gene match: 9. The CDR3: CASIPGGQGNTEAFF. DNA of the CDR3: TGTGCCAGCATCCCAGGGGGGCAGGGGAACACTGAAGCTTTCTTT.

This clonotype was seen a handful of times. The chain uses TRBV4-1 and TRBJ2-3; tentatively, D is TRBD1 or TRBD2 (5 bases each). The germline CDR1 and CDR2 sequences are MGHRA and YSYEKL. There are 16 residues in the CDR3. Trimming cost V 3 bases and J 4 bases, with 17 bases left between them. The CDR3 coding sequence is TGCGCCAGCAGCCACCCTCCCCGGGGCTCATCAGATACGCAGTATTTT. Translating gives CASSHPPRGSSDTQYF.

This clonotype has a count of ten or more. This sequence joins TRBV2 and TRBJ2-3; 7 positions match TRBD1. Germline loops: CDR1 SNHLY, CDR2 FYNNEI. CDR3 length equals 15 residues. With V trimmed by 4 bases and J by 0 bases, 4 bases remained unmatched. As DNA, the CDR3 is TGTGCCAGCAGTGGGGGGACAGCTAGCACAGATACGCAGTATTTT. It codes for CASSGGTASTDTQYF.

This rearrangement joins TRBV12-3 or TRBV12-4 to TRBJ2-3; 9 bases are shared with TRBD1. J gave up 2 bases and V 8 bases, and 8 bases lay outside the gene matches. This CDR3 region has 15 residues. CDR3 in amino acids: CASRDRASHTDTQYF. For the CDR3, the DNA is TGTGCCAGCCGGGACAGGGCTTCACACACAGATACGCAGTATTTT.

This clonotype was picked up a small number of times. This chain uses TRBV12-3 or TRBV12-4 with TRBJ1-5; D might be TRBD1 (6 bases). This CDR3 has 14 amino acids. The V gene lost 3 bases and the J gene lost 5 bases, with 11 bases spanning the gap. Written as DNA, the CDR3 is TGTGCCAGCAGTTTTGGGGGGCTACATCAGCCCCAGCATTTT. Encoded protein: CASSFGGLHQPQHF.

The chain has TRBV3-1 and TRBJ2-7; either TRBD1 or TRBD2 may supply D (5 bases each). CDR1 and CDR2 from the germline V gene are LGHDT and YNNKEL (reference sequence). The CDR3 totals 13 residues. Trimming stripped 4 bases from V and 7 bases from J, with 14 bases between. This CDR3 reads CASSPGQPGEQYF. The CDR3 DNA reads TGTGCCAGCAGCCCTGGACAACCGGGGGAGCAGTACTTC.

This chain connects TRBV7-3 to TRBJ2-6, with D tentatively TRBD1 (6 bases). The CDR3 is 20 residues long. Germline-derived CDR1 and CDR2 are SGHTA and FQGTGA. The V end was cut by 0 bases, the J end by 2 bases, with 20 bases between. The CDR3, as DNA: TGTGCCAGCAGCTTAACGCAGGTCTTGGGGGCCTTTACTGGGGCCAACGTCCTGACTTTC. It encodes CASSLTQVLGAFTGANVLTF.

This chain links TRBV11-2 with TRBJ1-6; a weak D match, TRBD1 (5 bases). Germline lookup yields CDR1 SGHAT and CDR2 FQNNGV. V was clipped by 5 bases and J by 5 bases, with 16 bases between them. The CDR3 is 16 amino acids. The CDR3 region is CASSPRTGRDNSPLHF. CDR3 coding DNA: TGTGCCAGCAGCCCCCGAACGGGACGGGATAATTCACCCCTCCACTTT.

This chain links TRBV30 with TRBJ1-1; the D gene is possibly TRBD1 (6 bases). V gave up 0 bases and J gave up 1 base, with 15 bases separating them. Germline V gene sequence: CDR1 GTSNPN, CDR2 SVGIG (reference sequence). This CDR3 contains 16 residues. The CDR3 region has the DNA TGTGCCTGGAGTGTTGGAGGGGGTGCGCCGAACACTGAAGCTTTCTTT. Translation gives CAWSVGGGAPNTEAFF.

This clonotype was counted between two and nine times. The chain joins TRBV12-5 to TRBJ2-3; maybe TRBD1 (7 bases). CDR1 is LGHNT and CDR2 is FRNRAP in the germline V gene. Trimming left V 4 bases short and J 2 bases short, with 13 bases between. CDR3 size: 15 residues. The CDR3 region is CASGSTGRITDTQYF. The CDR3 bases are TGTGCTAGTGGTTCGACAGGGAGGATCACAGATACGCAGTATTTT.

The CDR3 nucleotides read TGTGCCAGCAGGCTAGCGGGAGTGGGAGAGACCCAGTACTTC. This sequence encodes CASRLAGVGETQYF. The chain joins TRBV6-2 or TRBV6-3 to TRBJ2-5; 10 nucleotides agree with TRBD2. After removal of 6 bases from V and 4 bases from J, the junction contained 5 bases not matched to a gene. The germline V gene encodes CDR1 MNHEY and CDR2 SVGEGT. The CDR3 runs to 14 residues.

V is TRBV29-1 and J is TRBJ2-7; TRBD1 might be the D (6 bases). The CDR3 is made up of 11 amino acids. V was cut by 5 bases and J by 7 bases, with 12 bases left in between. In germline, CDR1 is SQVTM, CDR2 ANQGSEA. The CDR3 region is CSVRQGWEQYF. The DNA of the CDR3 is TGCAGCGTTCGCCAGGGGTGGGAGCAGTACTTC.

The chain joins TRBV6-1 to TRBJ2-1, with 9 positions matching TRBD2. The CDR3 totals 14 residues. CDR1 is MNHNS, CDR2 SASEGT, per germline. J gave up 3 bases and V 10 bases, and 7 bases lay outside the gene matches. The CDR3 nucleotides read TGTGCCAATGCGCAGCGGGGGGACTACAATGAGCAGTTCTTC. Amino acid sequence: CANAQRGDYNEQFF.

The V and J genes are TRBV6-6 and TRBJ1-1; D possibly corresponds to TRBD1 (5 bases). CDR3 length: 13 amino acids. Trimming stripped 7 bases from V and 1 base from J, with 10 bases between. CDR1 MNHNY and CDR2 SVGAGI come from the germline V gene (reference sequence). Here the CDR3 reads CASTPTENTEAFF. The CDR3 DNA is TGTGCCAGCACCCCGACAGAGAACACTGAAGCTTTCTTT.

Many counts were recorded for this clonotype. This CDR3 reads CASSSLERDNEQFF. The CDR3 DNA sequence: TGCGCCAGCAGCTCCCTAGAGCGGGACAATGAGCAGTTCTTC. V and J are TRBV5-1 and TRBJ2-1; tentatively, D is TRBD2 (6 bases). Germline CDR1 SGHRS, CDR2 YFSETQ. There are 14 residues in the CDR3. Trimming shortened V by 3 bases and J by 5 bases, and 12 bases separated the two germline ends.

This clonotype has just a few counts. The chain has TRBV4-3 and TRBJ1-6; 10 bases match TRBD1. V trimming: 5 bases; J trimming: 7 bases; junction bases outside the gene matches: 5. The CDR3 has 15 amino acids. Germline CDR1 reads LGHNA; CDR2 reads YSLEER. CDR3 DNA sequence: TGCGCCAGCAGCGAGCGGGACAGGGGCAATTCACCCCTCCACTTT. This encodes CASSERDRGNSPLHF.

This clonotype was seen a few times. The V call is TRBV20-1, the J call TRBJ2-7; tentatively, D is TRBD2 (6 bases). Looked up from germline, CDR1 is DFQATT and CDR2 is SNEGSKA (reference sequence). Trimming took 2 bases from V and 4 from J, leaving 12 bases between them. The CDR3 is 13 amino acids. CDR3 sequence (DNA): TGCAGTGCTAGACGCCGGGGGACTTACGAGCAGTACTTC. It is translated as CSARRRGTYEQYF.